These 31 T cell receptor beta chains were sequenced from one sample in a study of T cell changes during pregnancy in multiple sclerosis. The repertoire was sequenced with immunoSEQ multiplex PCR; TCRdb's copy has only in-frame clones and lacks some. The sample contains roughly 60,000 clones, around 95% of which appear only once. The sample was CD4+ T cells from peripheral blood mononuclear cells, taken before pregnancy. The receptors here all came from a female donor with multiple sclerosis, enrolled in a pregnancy study.

This sequence joins TRBV27 and TRBJ2-2; D gene unclear. This CDR3 region has 14 residues. Germline V gene sequence: CDR1 MNHEY, CDR2 SMNVEV (reference sequence). Trimming stripped 2 bases from V and 6 bases from J, with 10 bases between. For the CDR3, the DNA is TGTGCCAGCAGTTTAGGGCTCGCCTCCGGGGAGCTGTTTTTT. Translating gives CASSLGLASGELFF.

This chain joins TRBV29-1 and TRBJ2-2; D gene uncertain. The CDR3 runs to 13 residues. Germline V gene sequence: CDR1 SQVTM, CDR2 ANQGSEA. The V gene lost 7 bases and the J gene lost 0 bases, with 9 bases spanning the gap. The CDR3 is CSARQTNTGELFF. For the CDR3, the DNA is TGCAGCGCCCGTCAGACGAACACCGGGGAGCTGTTTTTT.

V is TRBV29-1 and J is TRBJ2-4, with TRBD1 as a possible D gene (6 bases). CDR1 and CDR2 from the germline V gene are SQVTM and ANQGSEA. This CDR3 has 11 amino acids. The V gene lost 6 bases and the J gene lost 8 bases, with 11 bases spanning the gap. This CDR3 is CSVERQDIQYF. The DNA for the CDR3 is TGCAGCGTGGAAAGACAGGACATTCAGTACTTC.

The V gene is TRBV7-2, the J gene TRBJ1-2, with 8 bases lining up with TRBD1. Germline CDR1 SGHTA, CDR2 FQGNSA. The CDR3 consists of 15 residues. The V gene end was trimmed by 1 base and the J gene end by 8 bases; junction bases not matched to a gene: 9. Written as DNA, the CDR3 is TGTGCCAGCAGCTTAGGGGGGACAGGAGATAGGGGCTACACCTTC. Protein sequence: CASSLGGTGDRGYTF.

The genes are TRBV30 and TRBJ1-1, with no clear D. Germline lookup yields CDR1 GTSNPN and CDR2 SVGIG (reference sequence). CDR3 length: 13 amino acids. V lost 4 bases to trimming and J lost 0 bases, with 9 bases between them. The CDR3 DNA reads TGTGCCTGGAACGCGTTTATGAACACTGAAGCTTTCTTT. It codes for CAWNAFMNTEAFF.

A single count supports this clone. The chain combines TRBV11-2 with TRBJ2-7; 15 bases are shared with TRBD2. This CDR3 is 19 amino acids long. Losses at the gene ends were 4 bases for V and 0 bases for J; bases not matched to a gene: 10. From germline, CDR1 is SGHAT and CDR2 FQNNGV. The CDR3, as DNA: TGTGCCAGCAGCTCTACAGGGACTAGCGGGAGGTTGATCTCCTACGAGCAGTACTTC. It codes for CASSSTGTSGRLISYEQYF.

Remarks on this clone: This sample includes further DNA sequences coding for the same CDR3. The chain employs TRBV9 and TRBJ2-1, with TRBD2 matching over 7 bases. With 5 bases clipped from V and 0 bases from J, the junction kept 5 bases outside the gene matches. The V gene's germline CDR1 is SGDLS and CDR2 YYNGEE. The CDR3 has 15 residues. The CDR3 DNA sequence: TGTGCCAGCAGTCCTCTAGCGGCCTCCTACAATGAGCAGTTCTTC. Protein product: CASSPLAASYNEQFF. Complete variable domain (other parts from reference TRBV9 and TRBJ2-1): DSGVTQTPKHLITATGQRVTLRCSPRSGDLSVYWYQQSLDQGLQFLIQYYNGEERAKGNILERFSAQQFPDLHSELNLSSLELGDSALYFCASSPLAASYNEQFFGPGTRLTVL.

The gene calls are TRBV19 and TRBJ1-5, with D possibly being TRBD1 (5 bases). CDR1 and CDR2 (germline): LNHDA, SQIVND (reference sequence). The CDR3 spans 15 residues. Trimming shortened V by 7 bases and J by 1 base, and 14 bases separated the two germline ends. The CDR3 region is CASTAGGGSNQPQHF. The CDR3 DNA reads as TGTGCCAGTACCGCTGGGGGGGGAAGCAATCAGCCCCAGCATTTT.

The gene calls are TRBV7-9 and TRBJ1-2, with 7 bases lining up with TRBD1. The CDR3 loop spans 14 amino acids. Trimming removed 5 bases from V and 8 bases from J; junction bases left unmatched: 11. Germline V gene sequence: CDR1 SEHNR, CDR2 FQNEAQ (reference sequence). CDR3 protein: CASSRAGTAEGYTF. The CDR3, as DNA: TGTGCCAGCAGCCGGGCGGGGACAGCTGAAGGCTACACCTTC.

The rearrangement joins TRBV14 to TRBJ1-1; D is unresolved. CDR1 and CDR2 (germline): SGHDN, FVKESK. Trimming pared 4 bases from V and 4 bases from J, leaving 13 bases between. The CDR3 runs 14 residues. CDR3 protein: CASSRSGWGTEAFF. The DNA for the CDR3 is TGTGCCAGCAGCCGTTCGGGGTGGGGCACTGAAGCTTTCTTT.

The gene calls are TRBV2 and TRBJ2-7; 7 bases line up with TRBD1. The germline CDR1 and CDR2 sequences are SNHLY and FYNNEI. The CDR3 has 14 amino acids. Trimming took 8 bases from V and 1 from J; bases not matched to a gene: 8. The CDR3 protein is CASGWTGLSYEQYF. CDR3 nucleotide sequence: TGTGCCAGCGGATGGACAGGATTATCCTACGAGCAGTACTTC.

The chain carries TRBV7-2 and TRBJ2-5; D possibly corresponds to TRBD2 (5 bases). With 1 base removed from V and 5 bases from J, the gap between germline ends came to 20 bases. Germline values: CDR1 SGHTA, CDR2 FQGNSA. The CDR3 covers 17 residues. This CDR3 reads CASSLGLLAGVGETQYF. CDR3 sequence (DNA): TGTGCCAGCAGCTTAGGTCTGCTAGCTGGGGTAGGGGAGACCCAGTACTTC.

The V and J genes are TRBV4-3 and TRBJ2-6; TRBD1 aligns across 7 bases. The J segment lost 5 bases and the V segment lost 2 bases, leaving 21 bases of the junction unmatched. CDR3 size: 21 residues. Germline V gene sequence: CDR1 LGHNA, CDR2 YSLEER. Here the CDR3 reads CASSQLQMTGSIPIRANVLTF. In DNA, the CDR3 is TGCGCCAGCAGCCAACTCCAAATGACAGGGTCGATCCCCATCAGGGCCAACGTCCTGACTTTC.

The V call is TRBV5-4, the J call TRBJ2-1; unclear D gene. The germline V gene encodes CDR1 SGHNT and CDR2 YYREEE (reference sequence). The CDR3 sequence is 15 residues long. Trimming shortened V by 0 bases and J by 0 bases, and 7 bases separated the two germline ends. The CDR3 nucleotides are TGTGCCAGCAGCTTGGCGCCTAACTCCTACAATGAGCAGTTCTTC. Translating gives CASSLAPNSYNEQFF.

V usage is TRBV7-2 and J usage is TRBJ2-3, with 10 bases lining up with TRBD2. Trimming at V came to 0 bases and at J to 4 bases, leaving 7 bases not matched to a gene. Germline lookup yields CDR1 SGHTA and CDR2 FQGNSA. The CDR3 runs 17 residues. CDR3 in DNA: TGTGCCAGCAGCTTAGCTTCAGCGGGAGGGAAGGCAGATACGCAGTATTTT. This codes for CASSLASAGGKADTQYF. Supplemented by reference TRBV7-2 and TRBJ2-3, the full variable domain reads GAGVSQSPSNKVTEKGKDVELRCDPISGHTALYWYRQSLGQGLEFLIYFQGNSAPDKSGLPSDRFSAERTGGSVSTLTIQRTQQEDSAVYLCASSLASAGGKADTQYFGPGTRLTVL.

The V and J genes are TRBV28 and TRBJ2-7; tentatively, D is TRBD1 (6 bases). This CDR3 has 14 amino acids. V lost 6 bases, J lost 7 bases, and 19 bases lay in between. Germline V gene sequence: CDR1 MDHEN, CDR2 SYDVKM. For the CDR3, the DNA is TGTGCCAGCAGCATGGACAGCGTCTTGAGAGAGCAGTACTTC. Translation gives CASSMDSVLREQYF.

The chain couples TRBV4-2 to TRBJ1-2; D gene uncertain. The CDR3 is 13 residues long. Germline CDR1 LGHNA, CDR2 YNFKEQ. The V and J ends lost 0 bases and 5 bases respectively, with 7 bases between them. CDR3 in DNA: TGTGCCAGCAGCCAAGACGGGTTTTATGGCTACACCTTC. This translates into CASSQDGFYGYTF.

CDR3 sequence reads: CASSQGTGTYEQYF. CDR3 in DNA: TGTGCCAGCAGCCAGGGGACAGGGACCTACGAGCAGTACTTC. The J gene is TRBJ2-7, the V gene TRBV7-2; 9 nucleotides align to TRBD1. The CDR3 has 14 residues. With 5 bases clipped from V and 2 bases from J, the junction kept 4 bases outside the gene matches. The germline V gene encodes CDR1 SGHTA and CDR2 FQGNSA.

The gene calls are TRBV6-6 and TRBJ1-2; tentative D call: TRBD1 (6 bases). The CDR3 is 13 residues long. Germline V CDR1 and CDR2: MNHNY, SVGAGI (reference sequence). V gave up 4 bases and J gave up 5 bases, with 11 bases separating them. In DNA, the CDR3 is TGTGCCAGCAGTTCAGGGGCCCCATATGGCTACACCTTC. This codes for CASSSGAPYGYTF.

The V and J genes are TRBV21-1 and TRBJ2-7; the D call of TRBD2 is as the table states it, not checked on the DNA. TRBV21-1 is given as a pseudogene. The CDR3 length is 14 residues. The CDR3 spells CAREGGPQGYEQYF. The CDR3 DNA is TGTGCCAGGGAAGGCGGGCCTCAAGGCTACGAGCAGTACTTC.

The chain recombines TRBV11-2 with TRBJ2-1; 12 bases map to TRBD2. Germline V gene data show CDR1 as SGHAT and CDR2 as FQNNGV. The CDR3 spans 15 residues. After removal of 4 bases from V and 8 bases from J, the junction contained 6 bases not matched to a gene. CDR3 region: CASSSGLAGSHEQFF. As DNA, the CDR3 is TGTGCCAGCAGCTCCGGACTAGCGGGATCTCATGAGCAGTTCTTC.

The V and J genes are TRBV29-1 and TRBJ1-2, with D perhaps matching TRBD1 (5 bases). The germline V and J ends were trimmed by 5 bases and 7 bases, with 14 bases remaining between them. The CDR3 runs 12 residues. Germline V lookup: CDR1 SQVTM, CDR2 ANQGSEA. In DNA form, the CDR3 reads TGCAGCGTTATCAGGGCCTCGAGTGGCTACACCTTC. Amino acids: CSVIRASSGYTF.

The chain carries TRBV2 and TRBJ2-7; 7 bases are shared with TRBD1. Germline values: CDR1 SNHLY, CDR2 FYNNEI. The junction had 13 bases not matched to a gene; V was cut back by 1 base and J by 7 bases. The CDR3 is 16 residues long. In DNA, the CDR3 is TGTGCCAGCAGTGAAGTAAGGGGGCGCATCCCAGGAGAGCAGTACTTC. It encodes CASSEVRGRIPGEQYF.

CDR3 in amino acids: CASSPTGGVGYTF. The CDR3 region has the DNA TGTGCCAGCAGTCCGACAGGGGGTGTTGGCTACACCTTC. This chain uses TRBV27 with TRBJ1-2, with TRBD1 matching over 9 bases. The CDR3 is made up of 13 amino acids. The ends lost 5 bases at V and 7 bases at J; junction bases unmatched: 5. CDR1 MNHEY and CDR2 SMNVEV come from the germline V gene (reference sequence).

J is TRBJ1-1 and V is TRBV18; no firm D call. CDR3 length: 14 amino acids. Trimming took off 3 bases at V and 1 base at J, with 9 bases between the two ends. Looked up from germline, CDR1 is KGHSH and CDR2 is LQKENI. The chain's CDR3 is CASSPLGGNTEAFF. The CDR3 DNA sequence: TGTGCCAGCTCACCGCTAGGTGGGAACACTGAAGCTTTCTTT.

The rearrangement links TRBV28 to TRBJ2-7; 10 bases agree with TRBD2. Germline values: CDR1 MDHEN, CDR2 SYDVKM. There are 15 residues in the CDR3. V was pared by 7 bases and J by 3 bases, with 9 bases of the junction left unmatched. CDR3 in DNA: TGTGCCAGCACCGCCGCCTCTAGCGGGAGCTACGAGCAGTACTTC. This encodes CASTAASSGSYEQYF.

V usage is TRBV5-1 and J usage is TRBJ2-5, with D possibly matching TRBD1 (6 bases). The CDR3 extends over 15 amino acids. Germline loops: CDR1 SGHRS, CDR2 YFSETQ. Trimming took off 0 bases at V and 5 bases at J, with 14 bases between the two ends. The CDR3 DNA follows: TGCGCCAGCAGCTTGGGGCTGGGGGCAGTTGAGACCCAGTACTTC. Its protein product is CASSLGLGAVETQYF.

The CDR3 loop reads CASSEPRGGTLGYTF. CDR3 bases: TGTGCCAGCAGTGAACCCCGTGGAGGGACGTTGGGCTACACCTTC. The chain employs TRBV25-1 and TRBJ1-2; perhaps TRBD1 as D (5 bases). This CDR3 has 15 residues. Trimming cost V 2 bases and J 8 bases, with 18 bases left between them. CDR1 is MGHDK and CDR2 is SYGVNS in the germline V gene.

The chain uses TRBV11-1 and TRBJ2-3; 12 bases map to TRBD2. The V and J ends lost 5 bases and 2 bases, in that order; junction bases with no gene match: 8. This CDR3 comprises 17 residues. CDR1 and CDR2 from the germline V gene are SGHAT and FQDESV (reference sequence). Here the CDR3 reads CASSHRRTSGITDTQYF. The CDR3 DNA sequence: TGTGCCAGCAGCCATCGAAGGACTAGCGGGATCACAGATACGCAGTATTTT.

This chain uses TRBV2 with TRBJ2-5, with 10 bases identical to TRBD1. CDR1 SNHLY and CDR2 FYNNEI come from the germline V gene. The CDR3 is 13 amino acids. V lost 7 bases to trimming and J lost 5 bases; unmatched junction nucleotides: 4. This CDR3 reads CASTRTGGETQYF. CDR3 sequence (DNA): TGTGCCAGCACCCGGACAGGGGGGGAGACCCAGTACTTC.

This clone was seen a few times. CDR3 protein: CASSHRKGQGSYNEQFF. CDR3 coding DNA: TGTGCCAGCAGCCATAGAAAAGGACAGGGTAGCTACAATGAGCAGTTCTTC. This chain connects TRBV11-2 to TRBJ2-1, with 8 positions matching TRBD1. The CDR3 covers 17 residues. V was clipped by 5 bases and J by 3 bases; unmatched bases: 12. CDR1 is SGHAT and CDR2 is FQNNGV in the germline V gene. Drawing the rest from reference TRBV11-2 and TRBJ2-1, the complete variable domain is EAGVAQSPRYKIIEKRQSVAFWCNPISGHATLYWYQQILGQGPKLLIQFQNNGVVDDSQLPKDRFSAERLKGVDSTLKIQPAKLEDSAVYLCASSHRKGQGSYNEQFFGPGTRLTVL.